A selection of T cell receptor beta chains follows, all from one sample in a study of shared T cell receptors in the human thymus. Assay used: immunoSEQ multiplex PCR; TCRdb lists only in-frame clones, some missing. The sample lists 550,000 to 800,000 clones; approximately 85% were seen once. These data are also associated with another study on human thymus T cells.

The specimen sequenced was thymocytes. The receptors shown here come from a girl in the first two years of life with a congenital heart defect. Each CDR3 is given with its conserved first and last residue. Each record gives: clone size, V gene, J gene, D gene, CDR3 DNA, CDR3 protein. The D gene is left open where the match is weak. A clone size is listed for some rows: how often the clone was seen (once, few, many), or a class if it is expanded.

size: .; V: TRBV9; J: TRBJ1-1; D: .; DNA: TGTGCCAGCAGCGTAGGACCGGGGGGATACACTGAAGCTTTCTTT; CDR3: CASSVGPGGYTEAFF
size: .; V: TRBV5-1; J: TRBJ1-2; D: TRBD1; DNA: TGCGCCAGCAGCTTGGGGACAGGAGGTGGCTACACCTTC; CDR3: CASSLGTGGGYTF
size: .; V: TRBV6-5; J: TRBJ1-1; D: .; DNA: TGTGCCAGCAAACAACCCCGGAACACTGAAGCTTTCTTT; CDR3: CASKQPRNTEAFF
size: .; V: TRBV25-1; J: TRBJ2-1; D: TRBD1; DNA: TGTGCCAGCAGTGTTGTCCGGGACAGGGTCTACAATGAGCAGTTCTTC; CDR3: CASSVVRDRVYNEQFF
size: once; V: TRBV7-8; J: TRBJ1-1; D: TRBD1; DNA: TGTGCCAGCAGCCCCACCGGAGGACAGGGATTCACTGAAGCTTTCTTT; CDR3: CASSPTGGQGFTEAFF
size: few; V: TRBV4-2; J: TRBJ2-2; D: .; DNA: TGTGCCAGCAGCCACTTTATTAGTCAGGGGGGCAAGTTATTGATCGGGGAGCTGTTTTTT; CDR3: CASSHFISQGGKLLIGELFF
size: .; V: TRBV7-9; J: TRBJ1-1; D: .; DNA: TGTGCCAGCAGCTTGGGAGGAGGGAACACTGAAGCTTTCTTT; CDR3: CASSLGGGNTEAFF
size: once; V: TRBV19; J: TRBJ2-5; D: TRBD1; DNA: TGTGCCAGTAGTATTCCGCTATTCGGGACCGGGACAGGGGACGCAGTTCGGCAACAAGAGACCCAGTACTTC; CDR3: CASSIPLFGTGTGDAVRQQETQYF
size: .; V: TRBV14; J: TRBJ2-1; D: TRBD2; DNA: TGTGCCAGCAGCCCCGGGGCAGGGGGTAAGACTAGCGGGGGACACAATGAGCAGTTCTTC; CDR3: CASSPGAGGKTSGGHNEQFF
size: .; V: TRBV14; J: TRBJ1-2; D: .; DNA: TGTGCCAGCAGCCAGCCCAGTCCAGGGATTGGCGGCTACACCTTC; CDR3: CASSQPSPGIGGYTF
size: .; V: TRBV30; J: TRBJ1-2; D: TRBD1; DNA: TGTGCCTGGAGTCGCGACCATACAGGGGCGTGGGGCTACACCTTC; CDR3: CAWSRDHTGAWGYTF
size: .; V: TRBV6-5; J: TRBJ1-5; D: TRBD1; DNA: TGTGCCAGCAGTTCCGGTGGACAGGGCAATCAGCCCCAGCATTTT; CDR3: CASSSGGQGNQPQHF
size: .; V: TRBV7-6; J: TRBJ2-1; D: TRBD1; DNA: TGTGCCAGCAGCTTTCGGCCTGCGACAGGGGAAATCCCTTCCTACAATGAGCAGTTCTTC; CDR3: CASSFRPATGEIPSYNEQFF
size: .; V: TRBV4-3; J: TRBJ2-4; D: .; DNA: TGCGCCAGCAGCCAAGGGGCAGGGGCCAAAAACATTCAGTACTTC; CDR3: CASSQGAGAKNIQYF
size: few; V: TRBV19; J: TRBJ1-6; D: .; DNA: TGTGCCAGTAATAGAGGGAACTCACCCCTCCACTTT; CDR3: CASNRGNSPLHF
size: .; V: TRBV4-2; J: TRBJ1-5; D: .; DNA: TGTGCCAGCAGCCACCTTGTTGAGAGGGTGGGTCAGCCCCAGCATTTT; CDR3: CASSHLVERVGQPQHF
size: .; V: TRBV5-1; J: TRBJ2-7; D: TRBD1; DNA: TGCGCCAGCAGCCCCCGGGACAGTCCCTACGAGCAGTACTTC; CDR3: CASSPRDSPYEQYF
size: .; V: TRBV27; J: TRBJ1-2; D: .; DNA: TGTGCCAGCAGTTTAGGGTTTAGGGACGGGGGTGCCTATGGCTACACCTTC; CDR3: CASSLGFRDGGAYGYTF
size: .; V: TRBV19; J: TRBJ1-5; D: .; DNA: TGTGCCAGTAACCCCCCCTGTCGGGATTGTCAGCCCCAGCATTTT; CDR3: CASNPPCRDCQPQHF
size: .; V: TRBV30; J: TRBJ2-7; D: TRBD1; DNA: TGTGCCTCCTACCGGACAGGGGGCATTTACGAGCAGTACTTC; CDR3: CASYRTGGIYEQYF
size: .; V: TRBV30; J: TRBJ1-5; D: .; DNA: TGTGCCTGGAGCGCCGAACAGGGCTGGCAGCCCCAGCATTTT; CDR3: CAWSAEQGWQPQHF
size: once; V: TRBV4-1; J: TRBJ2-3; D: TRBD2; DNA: TGCGCCAGCAGCCCCTCCCCTCTAGCGGGGAGCACAGATACGCAGTATTTT; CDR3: CASSPSPLAGSTDTQYF
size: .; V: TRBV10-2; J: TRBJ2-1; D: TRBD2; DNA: TGCGCCAGCCAGTTTCGGGGGACTAGCGGGGGTCCGGCCTACAATGAGCAGTTCTTC; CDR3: CASQFRGTSGGPAYNEQFF
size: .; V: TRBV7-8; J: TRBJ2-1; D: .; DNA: TGTGCCAGCAGCTTAGGCCACGAGGAGGGAGCCGACAATGAGCAGTTCTTC; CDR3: CASSLGHEEGADNEQFF
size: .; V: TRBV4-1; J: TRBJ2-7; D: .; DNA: TGCGCCAGCAGCCAAGAACGACGGACAGGCGGGGTAGTATTGCAGTACTTC; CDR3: CASSQERRTGGVVLQYF
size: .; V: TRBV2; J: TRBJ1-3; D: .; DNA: TGTGCCAGCAGTGAGTACCAGGGGAGAAACACCATATATTTT; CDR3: CASSEYQGRNTIYF